This TCR beta chain was documented in a study of CD8 T cells in Susac syndrome. The RNA, about 0.45 to 1 ug, was put through reverse transcription using random hexamers. TCRdb redid the calling of the immunoSEQ multiplex PCR reads with MiXCR, one entry per CDR3 protein. The sample lists about 200,000 distinct CDR3 sequences; about 95% were seen once. High-throughput TCR beta sequencing covered peripheral CD8+ and CD4+ T cells. TEMRA cells were FACS-enriched and CD8+ and CD4+ T cells negatively isolated. Germline CDR1 is SQVTM and CDR2 is ANQGSEA. The V end lost 5 bases, the J end lost 6 bases, and 14 bases lay between the germline ends. The CDR3 consists of 13 residues.

Sequences were obtained from CD4+ T cells from PBMCs. This clonotype was obtained from a human donor in good health. The genes are TRBV29-1 and TRBJ1-5, with D unclear. The CDR3 DNA follows: TGCAGCGTTTGCCATCTCGAGGGTCAGCCCCAGCATTTT. It translates to CSVCHLEGQPQHF.